The clone carrying this TCR beta chain appeared many times. Its antigen remains unknown. V lost 0 bases and J lost 10, with 13 bases in between. CDR1 SQVTM and CDR2 ANQGSEA come from the germline V gene. The CDR3 totals 13 residues. For TCR beta, libraries came from quantitative 5'-RACE with molecular barcodes. TCRdb reanalysed the 5' RACE reads using MiXCR and keeps one entry per CDR3 protein. The sample has around 130,000 distinct CDR3 sequences, roughly 8.8% seen once. This record comes from a study of CD8 T cells in ankylosing spondylitis. Study conclusions and caveats: The study identified a TCR beta motif of under ten highly homologous variants that appeared characteristic of ankylosing spondylitis blood. Clones linked to disease, bearing a CD8+ phenotype, were relatively rare in peripheral blood. Reportedly, disease-linked clones are significantly enriched in ankylosing spondylitis patients' matched synovial fluid.

V usage is TRBV29-1 and J usage is TRBJ2-1; D remains unclear. The sequencing input was blood, either unsorted or a sorted T cell fraction (not recorded which). This TCR derives from a male donor with ankylosing spondylitis or in good health (not recorded which). The CDR3 DNA reads TGCAGCGTTGAAGATAGGCTGCGAAGAGAGCAGTTCTTC. Translated, it gives CSVEDRLRREQFF.